This T cell receptor beta chain was recorded in a study of T cells after posttransplantation cyclophosphamide. Study-wide results and limits: Blood and skin or GI T cell repertoires showed limited TRB overlap. Later post-transplant blood repertoires were often dominated by donor CD8+ memory clones. Recipient CMV seropositivity and CMV reactivation strongly tracked TRB clonality.

As concerns this clone: As yet, its antigen is unknown.

V shed 0 bases and J 1 base; nucleotides not matched to a gene: 13. Germline V gene sequence: CDR1 SGHTA, CDR2 FQGNSA. This CDR3 contains 20 residues. Clones were sequenced by immunoSEQ multiplex PCR, and TCRdb holds only the in-frame ones, with some missing. The sample lists around 40,000 clones, around 91% occurring once. Busulfan-fludarabine conditioning, marrow transplant, and cyclophosphamide on days +3 and +4 were administered. Sequences were derived from PBMCs, sampled roughly 59 days after allogeneic stem cell transplant with posttransplant cyclophosphamide. The rearrangement links TRBV7-2 to TRBJ1-5; 9 bases fit TRBD1. The clonotype comes from a male patient aged 60 to 75 who received an allogeneic stem cell transplant from a related donor and was CMV-positive. The T cells may come from the graft donor. As DNA, the CDR3 is TGTGCCAGCAGCTTAGCGTTCGGACAGGGGTCGACTATGAGCAATCAGCCCCAGCATTTT. It codes for CASSLAFGQGSTMSNQPQHF.